This T cell receptor beta chain was recovered during a study of control samples from healthy donors and cancer patients. The CDR3 runs to 13 residues. Germline values: CDR1 LNHDA, CDR2 SQIVND (reference sequence). V dropped 6 bases and J dropped 8 bases, with 11 bases sitting between them. Generated by immunoSEQ multiplex PCR, the TCRdb table keeps only in-frame clones and is missing some. The sample has around 110,000 clones, approximately 90% seen once. The rearrangement joins TRBV19 to TRBJ1-6; D is undetermined. This receptor was taken from a woman in her forties or fifties with colorectal cancer. Sequenced material: PBMCs. CDR3 coding DNA: TGTGCCAGTAGAGCGACATTAGATTCACCCCTCCACTTT. As protein: CASRATLDSPLHF.